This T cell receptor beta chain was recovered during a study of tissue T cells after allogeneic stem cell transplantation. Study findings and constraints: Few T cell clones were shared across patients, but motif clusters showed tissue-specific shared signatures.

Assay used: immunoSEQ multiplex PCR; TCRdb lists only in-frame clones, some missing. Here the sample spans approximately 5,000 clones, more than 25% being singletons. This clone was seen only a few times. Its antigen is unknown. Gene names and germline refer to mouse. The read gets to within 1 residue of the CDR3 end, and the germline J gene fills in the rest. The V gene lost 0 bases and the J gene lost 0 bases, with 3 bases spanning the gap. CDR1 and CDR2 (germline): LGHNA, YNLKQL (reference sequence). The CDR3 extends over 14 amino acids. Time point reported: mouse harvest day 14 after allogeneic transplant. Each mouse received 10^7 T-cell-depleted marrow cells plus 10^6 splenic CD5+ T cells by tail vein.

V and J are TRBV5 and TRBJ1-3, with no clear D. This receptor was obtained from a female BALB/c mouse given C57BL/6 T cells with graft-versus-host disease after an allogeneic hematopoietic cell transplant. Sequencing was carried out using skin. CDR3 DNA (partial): TGTGCCAGCAGCCAAGATTATTCTGGAAATACGCTCTAT. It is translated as CASSQDYSGNTLY. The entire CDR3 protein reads CASSQDYSGNTLYF.